The 5 T cell receptor beta chains in this list originate from one sample, sequenced in a study. The assay was immunoSEQ multiplex PCR, and TCRdb's table has in-frame clones only and misses some. The sample records 55,000 to 70,000 clones, around 93% being singletons. Sequenced input: PBMCs. The receptors shown here come from a man in his forties or fifties with rheumatoid arthritis.

The chain carries TRBV6-6 and TRBJ1-5; no clear D gene. Trimming took 0 bases from V and 5 from J, leaving 11 bases between them. This CDR3 has 15 amino acids. Germline V lookup: CDR1 MNHNY, CDR2 SVGAGI (reference sequence). The CDR3 bases are TGTGCCAGCAGTTACTCGCAGGCAGGCGATCAGCCCCAGCATTTT. Its protein is CASSYSQAGDQPQHF.

The DNA of the CDR3 is TGTGCCACCAGTGATTCCGGACAGGGGAAAGACAATGAGCAGTTCTTC. As protein: CATSDSGQGKDNEQFF. The rearrangement joins TRBV24-1 to TRBJ2-1, with 9 bases that match TRBD1. The CDR3 runs 16 residues. Germline V CDR1 and CDR2: KGHDR, SFDVKD. V was clipped by 2 bases and J by 5 bases; unmatched bases: 6.

The chain is built from TRBV4-1 and TRBJ1-6; TRBD1 matches 8 bases. The germline V gene encodes CDR1 MGHRA and CDR2 YSYEKL. V gave up 1 base and J gave up 10 bases; unmatched junction bases: 6. The CDR3 extends over 15 amino acids. The CDR3 here is CASSQGTGMGSPLHF. Here the CDR3 DNA reads TGCGCCAGCAGCCAAGGGACAGGGATGGGGTCACCCCTCCACTTT.

This chain joins TRBV19 and TRBJ2-3, with D unclear. Germline assignment: CDR1 LNHDA and CDR2 SQIVND (reference sequence). The CDR3 is 12 amino acids. The V end was cut by 6 bases, the J end by 5 bases, with 9 bases between. This CDR3 reads CASSSHLDTQYF. DNA for the CDR3: TGTGCCAGTAGCAGCCACCTAGATACGCAGTATTTT.

This rearrangement joins TRBV3-1 (or the pseudogene TRBV3-2) to TRBJ2-3, with a possible D match to TRBD2 (6 bases). Between the trimmed V and J ends, which lost 4 bases and 0 bases, there was a span of 17 bases. This CDR3 has 17 residues. The germline gives CDR1 LGHDT, CDR2 YNNKEL (reference sequence). CDR3 protein: CASSLDLRGLSTDTQYF. CDR3 nucleotides: TGTGCCAGCAGCCTTGATCTGCGGGGTCTGAGCACAGATACGCAGTATTTT.